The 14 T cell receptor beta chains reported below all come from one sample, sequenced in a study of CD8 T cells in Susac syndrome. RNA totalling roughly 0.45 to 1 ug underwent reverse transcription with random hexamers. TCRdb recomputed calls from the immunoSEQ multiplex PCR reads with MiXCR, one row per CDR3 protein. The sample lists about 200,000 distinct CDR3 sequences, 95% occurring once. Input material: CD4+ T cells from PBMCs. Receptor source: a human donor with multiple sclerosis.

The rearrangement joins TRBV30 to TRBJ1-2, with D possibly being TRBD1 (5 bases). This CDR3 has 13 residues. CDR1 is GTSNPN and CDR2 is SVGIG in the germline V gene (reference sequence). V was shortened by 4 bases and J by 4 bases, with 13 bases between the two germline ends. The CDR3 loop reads CAWKGEVSYGYTF. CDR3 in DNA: TGTGCCTGGAAAGGGGAGGTTAGCTATGGCTACACCTTC. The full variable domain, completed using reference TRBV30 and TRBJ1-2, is SQTIHQWPATLVQPVGSPLSLECTVEGTSNPNLYWYRQAAGRGLQLLFYSVGIGQISSEVPQNLSASRPQDRQFILSSKKLLLSDSGFYLCAWKGEVSYGYTFGSGTRLTVV.

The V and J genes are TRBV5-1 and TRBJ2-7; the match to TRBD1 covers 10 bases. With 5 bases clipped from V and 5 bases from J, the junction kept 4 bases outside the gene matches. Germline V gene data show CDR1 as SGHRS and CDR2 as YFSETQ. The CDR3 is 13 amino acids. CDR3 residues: CASSFGQGDEQYV. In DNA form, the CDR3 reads TGCGCCAGCAGTTTTGGACAGGGGGACGAGCAGTACGTC.

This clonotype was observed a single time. The CDR3 here is CASSLQVPGANVLTF. CDR3 DNA sequence: TGTGCCAGCAGTCTACAGGTACCTGGGGCCAACGTCCTGACTTTC. V and J are TRBV6-2 or TRBV6-3 and TRBJ2-6; D is perhaps TRBD1 (5 bases). Trimming cost V 5 bases and J 2 bases, with 10 bases left between them. The germline CDR1 and CDR2 sequences are MNHEY and SVGEGT. CDR3 length equals 15 residues.

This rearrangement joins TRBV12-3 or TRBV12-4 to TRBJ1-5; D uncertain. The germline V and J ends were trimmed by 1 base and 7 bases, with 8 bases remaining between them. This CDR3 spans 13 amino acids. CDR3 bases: TGTGCCAGCAGTTTAGGAGGTGACCAGCCCCAGCATTTT. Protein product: CASSLGGDQPQHF.

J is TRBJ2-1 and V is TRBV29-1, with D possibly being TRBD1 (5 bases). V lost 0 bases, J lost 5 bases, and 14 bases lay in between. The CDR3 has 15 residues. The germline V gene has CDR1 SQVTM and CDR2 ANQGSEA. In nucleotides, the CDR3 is TGCAGCGTTGAAGATCGGGTGGGGCCCGACAATGAGCAGTTCTTC. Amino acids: CSVEDRVGPDNEQFF.

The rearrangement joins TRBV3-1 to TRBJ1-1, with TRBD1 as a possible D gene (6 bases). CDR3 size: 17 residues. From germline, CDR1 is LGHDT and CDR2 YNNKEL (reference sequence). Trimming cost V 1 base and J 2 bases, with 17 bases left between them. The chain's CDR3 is CASSQVGKSRGNTEAFF. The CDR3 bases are TGTGCCAGCAGCCAAGTTGGAAAGAGCAGGGGAAACACTGAAGCTTTCTTT. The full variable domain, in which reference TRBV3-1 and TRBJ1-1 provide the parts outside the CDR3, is DTAVSQTPKYLVTQMGNDKSIKCEQNLGHDTMYWYKQDSKKFLKIMFSYNNKELIINETVPNRFSPKSPDKAHLNLHINSLELGDSAVYFCASSQVGKSRGNTEAFFGQGTRLTVV.

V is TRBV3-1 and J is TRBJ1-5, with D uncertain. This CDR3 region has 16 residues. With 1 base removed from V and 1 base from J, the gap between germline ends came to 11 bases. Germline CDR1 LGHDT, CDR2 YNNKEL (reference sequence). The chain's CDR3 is CASSQVRPRSNQPQHF. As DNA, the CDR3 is TGTGCCAGCAGCCAAGTCCGGCCTCGCAGCAATCAGCCCCAGCATTTT.

The CDR3 DNA reads as TGCAGTGCAACAAGGGTAGGGCAGCCCCATAGCAATCAGCCCCAGCATTTT. Protein product: CSATRVGQPHSNQPQHF. The chain is built from TRBV20-1 and TRBJ1-5; the D is unclear. The CDR3 has 17 amino acids. Germline V gene data show CDR1 as DFQATT and CDR2 as SNEGSKA (reference sequence). The ends were cut back, 6 bases at V and 0 bases at J, with 21 bases in the middle.

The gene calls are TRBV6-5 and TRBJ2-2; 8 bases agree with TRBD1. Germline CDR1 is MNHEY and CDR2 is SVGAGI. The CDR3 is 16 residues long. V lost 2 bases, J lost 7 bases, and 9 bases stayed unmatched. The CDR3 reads CASSYPTGAARGELFF. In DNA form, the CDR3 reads TGTGCCAGCAGTTACCCGACAGGGGCTGCGCGCGGGGAGCTGTTTTTT.

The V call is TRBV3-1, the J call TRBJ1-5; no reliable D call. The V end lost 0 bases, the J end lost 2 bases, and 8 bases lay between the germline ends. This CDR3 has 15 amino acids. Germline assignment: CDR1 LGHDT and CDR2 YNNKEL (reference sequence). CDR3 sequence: CASSQDGRGNQPQHF. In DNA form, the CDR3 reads TGTGCCAGCAGCCAAGATGGGAGGGGCAATCAGCCCCAGCATTTT.

This CDR3 reads CASSSTGGSKTQYF. The CDR3 region has the DNA TGTGCCAGCAGTTCGACAGGGGGCTCAAAGACCCAGTACTTC. The rearrangement joins TRBV7-2 to TRBJ2-5; 10 bases match TRBD1. With 6 bases clipped from V and 6 bases from J, the junction kept 7 bases outside the gene matches. In germline, CDR1 is SGHTA, CDR2 FQGNSA. The CDR3 spans 14 residues.

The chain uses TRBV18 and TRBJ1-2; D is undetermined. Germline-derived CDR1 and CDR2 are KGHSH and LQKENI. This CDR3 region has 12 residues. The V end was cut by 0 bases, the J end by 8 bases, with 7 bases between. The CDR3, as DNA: TGTGCCAGCTCACCACCAAATCAAGGCTACACCTTC. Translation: CASSPPNQGYTF.

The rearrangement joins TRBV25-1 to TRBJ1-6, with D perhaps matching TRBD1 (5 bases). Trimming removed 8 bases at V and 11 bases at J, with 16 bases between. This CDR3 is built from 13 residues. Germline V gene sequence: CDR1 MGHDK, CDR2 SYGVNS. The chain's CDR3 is CASQGHPAAPLHF. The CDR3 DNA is TGTGCCAGCCAGGGCCATCCCGCGGCACCCCTCCACTTT.

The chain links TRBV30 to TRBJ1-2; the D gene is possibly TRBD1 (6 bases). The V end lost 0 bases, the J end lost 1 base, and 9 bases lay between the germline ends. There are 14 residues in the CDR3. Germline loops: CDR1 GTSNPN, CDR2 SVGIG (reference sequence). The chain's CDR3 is CAWSVLGHNYGYTF. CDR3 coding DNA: TGTGCCTGGAGTGTACTGGGACATAACTATGGCTACACCTTC.